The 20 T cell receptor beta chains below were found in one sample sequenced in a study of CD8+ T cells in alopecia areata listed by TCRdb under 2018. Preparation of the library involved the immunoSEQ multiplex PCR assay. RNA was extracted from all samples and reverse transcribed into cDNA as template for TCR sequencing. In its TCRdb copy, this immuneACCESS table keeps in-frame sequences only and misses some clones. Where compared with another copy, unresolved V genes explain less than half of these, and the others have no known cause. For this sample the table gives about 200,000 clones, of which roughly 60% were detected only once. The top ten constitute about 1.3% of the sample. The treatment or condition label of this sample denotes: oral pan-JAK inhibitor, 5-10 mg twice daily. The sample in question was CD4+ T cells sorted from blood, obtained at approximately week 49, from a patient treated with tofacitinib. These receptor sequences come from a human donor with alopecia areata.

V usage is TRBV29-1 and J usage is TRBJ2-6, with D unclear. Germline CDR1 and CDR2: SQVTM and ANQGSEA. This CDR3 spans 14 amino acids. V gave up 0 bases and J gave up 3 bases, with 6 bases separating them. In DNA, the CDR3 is TGCAGCGTTGAAGATCGCGGTGGGGCCAACGTCCTGACTTTC. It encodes CSVEDRGGANVLTF.

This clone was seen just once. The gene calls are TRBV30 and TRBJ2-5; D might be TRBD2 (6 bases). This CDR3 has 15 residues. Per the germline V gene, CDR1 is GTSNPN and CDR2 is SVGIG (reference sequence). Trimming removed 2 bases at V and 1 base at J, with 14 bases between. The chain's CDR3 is CAWSSPRDFQETQYF. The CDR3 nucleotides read TGTGCCTGGAGTTCGCCCCGGGACTTCCAAGAGACCCAGTACTTC.

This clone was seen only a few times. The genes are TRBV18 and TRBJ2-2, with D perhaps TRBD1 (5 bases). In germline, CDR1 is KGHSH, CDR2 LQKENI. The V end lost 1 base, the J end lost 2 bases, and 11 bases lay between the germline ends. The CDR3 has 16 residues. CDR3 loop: CASSPLDIRNTGELFF. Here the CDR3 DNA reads TGTGCCAGCTCACCACTGGACATTAGAAACACCGGGGAGCTGTTTTTT.

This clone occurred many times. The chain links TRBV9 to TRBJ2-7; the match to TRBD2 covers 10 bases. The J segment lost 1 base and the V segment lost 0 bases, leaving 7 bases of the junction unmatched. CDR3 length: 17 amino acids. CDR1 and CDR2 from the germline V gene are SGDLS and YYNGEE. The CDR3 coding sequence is TGTGCCAGCAGCGTAGACGCTAGCGGGGGAATATCCTACGAGCAGTACTTC. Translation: CASSVDASGGISYEQYF.

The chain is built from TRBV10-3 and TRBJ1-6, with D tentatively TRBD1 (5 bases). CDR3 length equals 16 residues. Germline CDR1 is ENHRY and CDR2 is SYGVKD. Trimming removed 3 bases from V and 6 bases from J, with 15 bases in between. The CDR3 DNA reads TGTGCCATCAGTGATTCGGTTCAACAGGTTAATTCACCCCTCCACTTT. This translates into CAISDSVQQVNSPLHF.

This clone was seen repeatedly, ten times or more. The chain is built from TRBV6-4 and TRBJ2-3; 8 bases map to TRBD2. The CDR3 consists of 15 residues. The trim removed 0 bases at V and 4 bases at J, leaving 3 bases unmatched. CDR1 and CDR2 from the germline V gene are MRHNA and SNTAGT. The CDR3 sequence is CASSDSRGGPDTQYF. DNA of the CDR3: TGTGCCAGCAGTGACTCTCGGGGGGGCCCAGATACGCAGTATTTT.

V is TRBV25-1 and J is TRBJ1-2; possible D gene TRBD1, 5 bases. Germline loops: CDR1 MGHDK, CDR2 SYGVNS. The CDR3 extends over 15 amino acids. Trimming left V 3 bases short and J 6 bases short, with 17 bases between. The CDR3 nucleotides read TGTGCCAGCAGTGACGGCCCAGAAGGGGTAAATGGCTACACCTTC. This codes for CASSDGPEGVNGYTF.

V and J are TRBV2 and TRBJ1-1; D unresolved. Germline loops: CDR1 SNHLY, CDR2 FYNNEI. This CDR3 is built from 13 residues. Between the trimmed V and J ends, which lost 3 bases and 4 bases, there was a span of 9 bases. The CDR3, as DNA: TGTGCCAGCAGTGATTTGCCCGGCACTGAAGCTTTCTTT. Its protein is CASSDLPGTEAFF.

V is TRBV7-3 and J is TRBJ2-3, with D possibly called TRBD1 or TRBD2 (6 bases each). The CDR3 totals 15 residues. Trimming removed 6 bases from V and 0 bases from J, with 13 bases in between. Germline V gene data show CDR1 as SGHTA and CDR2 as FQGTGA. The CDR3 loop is CASSQGTPSTDTQYF. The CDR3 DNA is TGTGCCAGCAGTCAGGGGACTCCCAGCACAGATACGCAGTATTTT.

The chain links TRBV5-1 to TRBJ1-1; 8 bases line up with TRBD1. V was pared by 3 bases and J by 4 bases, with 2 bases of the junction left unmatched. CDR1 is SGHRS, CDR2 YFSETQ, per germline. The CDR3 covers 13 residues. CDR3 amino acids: CASSSGTGTEAFF. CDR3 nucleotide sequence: TGCGCCAGCAGCTCCGGGACAGGCACTGAAGCTTTCTTT.

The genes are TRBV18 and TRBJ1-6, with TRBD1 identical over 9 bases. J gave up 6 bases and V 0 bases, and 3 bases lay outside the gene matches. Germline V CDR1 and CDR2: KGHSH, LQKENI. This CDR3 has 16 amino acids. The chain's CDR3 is CASSPPVGQGNSPLHF. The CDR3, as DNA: TGTGCCAGCTCACCACCGGTGGGACAGGGTAATTCACCCCTCCACTTT.

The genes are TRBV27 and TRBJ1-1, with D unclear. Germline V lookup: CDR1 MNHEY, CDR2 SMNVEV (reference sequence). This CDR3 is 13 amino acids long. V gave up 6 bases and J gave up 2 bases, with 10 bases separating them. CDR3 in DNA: TGTGCCAGCAGATATGGCCAAAACACTGAAGCTTTCTTT. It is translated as CASRYGQNTEAFF.

The CDR3 protein is CASSSPPGQGSYEQYF. Written as DNA, the CDR3 is TGTGCCAGCAGCTCCCCCCCGGGACAGGGTAGCTACGAGCAGTACTTC. The chain joins TRBV7-9 to TRBJ2-7; TRBD1 agrees at 9 bases. This CDR3 is built from 16 residues. V trimming: 4 bases; J trimming: 3 bases; junction bases outside the gene matches: 10. The germline V gene has CDR1 SEHNR and CDR2 FQNEAQ (reference sequence).

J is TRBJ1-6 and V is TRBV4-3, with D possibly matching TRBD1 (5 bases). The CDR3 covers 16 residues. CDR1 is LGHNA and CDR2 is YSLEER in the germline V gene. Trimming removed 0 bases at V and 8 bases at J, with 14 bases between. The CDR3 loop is CASSQDLSRGDSPLHF. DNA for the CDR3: TGCGCCAGCAGCCAAGATCTATCAAGGGGAGATTCACCCCTCCACTTT.

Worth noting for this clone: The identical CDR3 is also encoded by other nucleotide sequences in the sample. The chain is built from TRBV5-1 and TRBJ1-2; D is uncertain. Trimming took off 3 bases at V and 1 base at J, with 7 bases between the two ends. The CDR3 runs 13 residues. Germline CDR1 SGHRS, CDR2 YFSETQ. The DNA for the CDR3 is TGCGCCAGCAGCTACGACCGTAACTATGGCTACACCTTC. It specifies CASSYDRNYGYTF.

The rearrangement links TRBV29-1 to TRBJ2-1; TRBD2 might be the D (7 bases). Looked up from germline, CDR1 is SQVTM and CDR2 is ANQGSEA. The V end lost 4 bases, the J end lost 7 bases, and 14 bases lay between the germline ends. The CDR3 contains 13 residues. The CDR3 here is CSVATGGVNEQFF. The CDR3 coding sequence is TGCAGCGTTGCGACGGGGGGCGTAAATGAGCAGTTCTTC.

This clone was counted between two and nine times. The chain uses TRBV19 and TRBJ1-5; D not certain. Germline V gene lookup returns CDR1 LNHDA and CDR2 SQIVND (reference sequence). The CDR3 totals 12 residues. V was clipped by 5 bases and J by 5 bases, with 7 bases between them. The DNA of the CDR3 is TGTGCCAGTAGTTGGCTGGATCAGCCCCAGCATTTT. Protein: CASSWLDQPQHF.

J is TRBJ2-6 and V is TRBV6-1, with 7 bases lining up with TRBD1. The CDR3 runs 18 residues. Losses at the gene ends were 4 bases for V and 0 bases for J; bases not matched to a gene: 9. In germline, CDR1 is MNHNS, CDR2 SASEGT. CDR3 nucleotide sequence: TGTGCCAGCAGTGGGTGGACAGGTTCGAGCTCTGGGGCCAACGTCCTGACTTTC. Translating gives CASSGWTGSSSGANVLTF.

The CDR3 protein is CASSSGTRAQYF. The DNA for the CDR3 is TGTGCCAGCAGTTCCGGGACCCGGGCCCAGTACTTC. The V call is TRBV6-5, the J call TRBJ2-5; either TRBD1 or TRBD2 may supply D (5 bases each). Trimming took 4 bases from V and 9 from J, leaving 12 bases between them. Looked up from germline, CDR1 is MNHEY and CDR2 is SVGAGI. This CDR3 comprises 12 residues.

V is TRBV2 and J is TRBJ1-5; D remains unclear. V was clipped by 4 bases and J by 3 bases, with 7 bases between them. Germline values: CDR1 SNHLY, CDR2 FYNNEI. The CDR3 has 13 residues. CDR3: CASSAMLNQPQHF. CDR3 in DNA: TGTGCCAGCAGTGCTATGCTCAATCAGCCCCAGCATTTT.